The T cell receptor beta chain described here comes from a study of Graves' ophthalmopathy and Graves' hyperthyroidism. Study-wide points: Blood contained most expanded thyroid clonotypes exceeding 0.001 frequency.

The diagnosis was founded upon clinical symptoms, serum thyroxine, TRAb, thyroid ultrasound and orbital computed tomography. This clonotype was counted many times. The antigen is undetermined. The CDR3 has 15 amino acids. Trimming removed 5 bases from V and 0 bases from J; junction bases left unmatched: 2. CDR1 MNHEY and CDR2 SMNVEV come from the germline V gene (reference sequence). Amplification from RNA transcripts yielded the TCR beta CDR3 regions. An initial RT-PCR round employing HTBI primers preceded a second-round multiplex PCR. Using its own MiXCR run on the multiplex PCR reads, TCRdb lists one record per CDR3 protein. The table has some 390,000 distinct CDR3 sequences, around 19% seen once.

Sequenced material: peripheral blood. The sequence came from a woman aged 18-30 years with Graves' ophthalmopathy. The V gene is TRBV27, the J gene TRBJ1-1; 11 bases align to TRBD1. The CDR3 nucleotides read TGTGCCAGCAGTGGGACAGGGGGAATGAACACTGAAGCTTTCTTT. This translates into CASSGTGGMNTEAFF.